A single sample is the source of the 22 T cell receptor beta chains below, sequenced in a study of T cell responses to AZD1222 COVID-19 vaccine. Measured with immunoSEQ multiplex PCR; TCRdb has only the in-frame clones, and not every one. The table includes around 87,000 clones, approximately 90% detected once. The sample was peripheral blood, taken on day 0 of AZD1222 vaccination. These receptors originate from an adult in good health.

This clone has only one observation. This chain joins TRBV9 and TRBJ1-2; D is possibly TRBD1 (5 bases). With 4 bases removed from V and 3 bases from J, the gap between germline ends came to 7 bases. The CDR3 length is 12 residues. CDR1 SGDLS and CDR2 YYNGEE come from the germline V gene. The CDR3 DNA sequence: TGTGCCAGCAGCCCGGGGGACTATGGCTACACCTTC. This encodes CASSPGDYGYTF.

The chain combines TRBV27 with TRBJ2-7; either TRBD1 or TRBD2 may fit D (5 bases each). Trimming took off 7 bases at V and 4 bases at J, with 17 bases between the two ends. Germline V gene data show CDR1 as MNHEY and CDR2 as SMNVEV (reference sequence). The CDR3 length is 14 residues. For the CDR3, the DNA is TGTGCCAGCATGGCCGGGACGGCAGCATACGAGCAGTACTTC. This sequence encodes CASMAGTAAYEQYF.

V is TRBV6-2 or TRBV6-3 and J is TRBJ2-7; 10 bases agree with TRBD2. There are 15 residues in the CDR3. J was trimmed by 4 bases and V by 0 bases; bases with no gene match: 3. CDR1 and CDR2 from the germline V gene are MNHEY and SVGEGT. The CDR3 sequence: CASSYSASGGYEQYF. DNA of the CDR3: TGTGCCAGCAGTTACTCGGCTAGCGGGGGTTACGAGCAGTACTTC.

The V gene is TRBV18, the J gene TRBJ1-1, with 8 bases aligning to TRBD1. The CDR3 contains 15 residues. J lost 6 bases, V lost 1 base, and 7 bases had no gene match. Per the germline V gene, CDR1 is KGHSH and CDR2 is LQKENI. The CDR3 is CASSPQGQGKAEAFF. The CDR3 DNA sequence: TGTGCCAGCTCACCACAAGGACAGGGCAAGGCTGAAGCTTTCTTT.

CDR3 region: CASAAFSPLHF. CDR3 nucleotide sequence: TGTGCCAGCGCGGCCTTTTCACCCCTCCACTTT. V usage is TRBV5-8 and J usage is TRBJ1-6; no reliable D call. The CDR3 runs to 11 residues. The V and J ends lost 7 bases and 9 bases respectively, with 8 bases between them. Per germline, CDR1 SGHTS and CDR2 YDEGEE.

This clone was detected a few times. The chain recombines TRBV19 with TRBJ1-1, with D possibly being TRBD1 (6 bases). This CDR3 contains 14 residues. Germline values: CDR1 LNHDA, CDR2 SQIVND (reference sequence). V was trimmed by 9 bases and J by 1 base, leaving 15 bases between them. The CDR3 sequence: CASTMGGANTEAFF. The DNA for the CDR3 is TGTGCCAGCACCATGGGGGGGGCGAACACTGAAGCTTTCTTT.

The chain is built from TRBV11-2 and TRBJ1-5, with D possibly being TRBD1 (5 bases). V was pared by 1 base and J by 5 bases, with 12 bases between. This CDR3 is built from 15 residues. Germline CDR1 and CDR2: SGHAT and FQNNGV. The CDR3 DNA reads as TGTGCCAGCAGCTTAGGAGCAGGGATTTATCAGCCCCAGCATTTT. Encoded protein: CASSLGAGIYQPQHF.

The chain recombines TRBV4-3 with TRBJ2-5; TRBD1 agrees at 7 bases. Germline trimming cut 1 base from V and 1 base from J; bases unmatched to any gene: 3. In germline, CDR1 is LGHNA, CDR2 YSLEER. This CDR3 contains 15 residues. In DNA, the CDR3 is TGCGCCAGCAGCCAAGGGGACAGCATCCAAGAGACCCAGTACTTC. As protein: CASSQGDSIQETQYF.

The chain links TRBV15 to TRBJ2-1; no firm D call. Germline loops: CDR1 LNHNV, CDR2 YYDKDF (reference sequence). Trimming removed 1 base from V and 5 bases from J, with 15 bases in between. This CDR3 comprises 16 residues. The chain's CDR3 is CATSRGPGRQNNEQFF. DNA for the CDR3: TGTGCCACCAGCAGAGGACCTGGACGGCAGAACAATGAGCAGTTCTTC.

The V and J genes are TRBV9 and TRBJ1-4; 8 bases fit TRBD1. The CDR3 is made up of 14 amino acids. After removal of 3 bases from V and 8 bases from J, the junction contained 6 bases not matched to a gene. Per the germline V gene, CDR1 is SGDLS and CDR2 is YYNGEE. The CDR3 coding sequence is TGTGCCAGCAGCGCCGAAACAGGGGGAGAAAAACTGTTTTTT. It specifies CASSAETGGEKLFF.

This rearrangement joins TRBV10-3 to TRBJ2-3; D may correspond to TRBD1 or TRBD2 (5 bases each). CDR1 is ENHRY, CDR2 SYGVKD, per germline. CDR3 length: 14 residues. V shed 6 bases and J shed 1 base, with 11 bases lying between them. In nucleotides, the CDR3 is TGTGCCATCAGCCCCGGGACGGGCACAGATACGCAGTATTTT. It translates to CAISPGTGTDTQYF.

V and J are TRBV7-2 and TRBJ2-7; 9 bases agree with TRBD1. The V segment lost 4 bases and the J segment 0 bases; nucleotides outside the gene matches: 7. Germline V CDR1 and CDR2: SGHTA, FQGNSA. The length of the CDR3 is 16 residues. The CDR3: CASSSWGTGSSYEQYF. The DNA of the CDR3 is TGTGCCAGCAGCTCATGGGGGACAGGGAGCTCCTACGAGCAGTACTTC.

This clone was counted a few times. The chain links TRBV4-1 to TRBJ2-1, with D tentatively TRBD1 or TRBD2 (8 bases each). The length of the CDR3 is 17 residues. Germline CDR1 MGHRA, CDR2 YSYEKL. Between the trimmed V and J ends, which lost 3 bases and 3 bases, there was a span of 18 bases. The CDR3 DNA sequence: TGCGCCAGCAGCCATCGGGGGGGACAGGTGAACTACAATGAGCAGTTCTTC. It yields the protein CASSHRGGQVNYNEQFF.

The rearrangement links TRBV5-6 to TRBJ2-5; 7 bases agree with TRBD1. This CDR3 spans 16 amino acids. Germline-derived CDR1 and CDR2 are SGHDT and YYEEEE. The V and J ends lost 4 bases and 0 bases, in that order; junction bases with no gene match: 9. The CDR3 nucleotides read TGTGCCAGCAGCCTAGGGCCGGGACAGCACCAAGAGACCCAGTACTTC. Amino acid sequence: CASSLGPGQHQETQYF.

In nucleotides, the CDR3 is TGCGCCAGCAGCCGCGGGGACGGGAACACTGAAGCTTTCTTT. It yields the protein CASSRGDGNTEAFF. V usage is TRBV5-1 and J usage is TRBJ1-1; possible D gene TRBD1, 5 bases. The ends were cut back, 4 bases at V and 1 base at J, with 11 bases in the middle. Germline-derived CDR1 and CDR2 are SGHRS and YFSETQ. This CDR3 region has 14 residues.

The chain uses TRBV19 and TRBJ1-2, with 7 bases that match TRBD1. V trimming: 6 bases; J trimming: 1 base; junction bases outside the gene matches: 8. The CDR3 has 15 amino acids. Germline CDR1 LNHDA, CDR2 SQIVND (reference sequence). This CDR3 is CASSAVQGNNYGYTF. Here the CDR3 DNA reads TGTGCCAGTAGCGCTGTACAGGGGAATAACTATGGCTACACCTTC.

The gene calls are TRBV4-3 and TRBJ1-5, with D uncertain. V lost 0 bases and J 4 bases, leaving 13 bases between the germline ends. The CDR3 has 16 amino acids. CDR1 and CDR2 from the germline V gene are LGHNA and YSLEER. The DNA of the CDR3 is TGCGCCAGCAGCCAAGATCTAGCCGGGAGAAATCAGCCCCAGCATTTT. Its translation is CASSQDLAGRNQPQHF.

The chain couples TRBV7-6 to TRBJ2-7, with D possibly matching TRBD1 (5 bases). The CDR3 spans 13 residues. In germline, CDR1 is SGHVS, CDR2 FNYEAQ. Trimming stripped 5 bases from V and 2 bases from J, with 10 bases between. CDR3: CASSPRGTYEQYF. The CDR3 DNA reads TGTGCCAGCAGCCCTAGGGGTACCTACGAGCAGTACTTC.

The rearrangement uses TRBV12-2 and TRBJ2-1; whether TRBD2, the table's D call, matches the DNA was not checked. TRBV12-2 is given as a pseudogene. This CDR3 has 18 residues. CDR3 region: CASRLGTLSGGSYNEQFF. The CDR3 DNA follows: TGTGCAAGTCGCTTAGGTACTCTTAGCGGGGGGTCCTACAATGAGCAGTTCTTC.

This chain uses TRBV4-1 with TRBJ2-1; D possibly uses TRBD1 or TRBD2 (6 bases each). The length of the CDR3 is 17 residues. The V end was cut by 1 base, the J end by 3 bases, with 16 bases between. Germline lookup yields CDR1 MGHRA and CDR2 YSYEKL. The CDR3 nucleotides are TGCGCCAGCAGCCAAGTGGGAAGGGGGGACGGCTACAATGAGCAGTTCTTC. Protein product: CASSQVGRGDGYNEQFF.

The rearrangement links TRBV6-2 or TRBV6-3 to TRBJ1-6, with D possibly matching TRBD1 (6 bases). Deletions cut 5 bases from V and 10 bases from J, with 18 bases between. Per the germline V gene, CDR1 is MNHEY and CDR2 is SVGEGT. The CDR3 is made up of 15 amino acids. DNA of the CDR3: TGTGCCAGCAGTCCAGTAGACGGGGGCTCGTCACCCCTCCACTTT. Translating gives CASSPVDGGSSPLHF.

J is TRBJ2-1 and V is TRBV7-2, with TRBD1 as a possible D gene (6 bases). CDR3 size: 14 residues. Germline CDR1 is SGHTA and CDR2 is FQGNSA. Trimming shortened V by 3 bases and J by 2 bases, and 8 bases separated the two germline ends. The CDR3 sequence: CASSFWGPYNEQFF. The CDR3 coding sequence is TGTGCCAGCAGCTTTTGGGGGCCCTACAATGAGCAGTTCTTC.